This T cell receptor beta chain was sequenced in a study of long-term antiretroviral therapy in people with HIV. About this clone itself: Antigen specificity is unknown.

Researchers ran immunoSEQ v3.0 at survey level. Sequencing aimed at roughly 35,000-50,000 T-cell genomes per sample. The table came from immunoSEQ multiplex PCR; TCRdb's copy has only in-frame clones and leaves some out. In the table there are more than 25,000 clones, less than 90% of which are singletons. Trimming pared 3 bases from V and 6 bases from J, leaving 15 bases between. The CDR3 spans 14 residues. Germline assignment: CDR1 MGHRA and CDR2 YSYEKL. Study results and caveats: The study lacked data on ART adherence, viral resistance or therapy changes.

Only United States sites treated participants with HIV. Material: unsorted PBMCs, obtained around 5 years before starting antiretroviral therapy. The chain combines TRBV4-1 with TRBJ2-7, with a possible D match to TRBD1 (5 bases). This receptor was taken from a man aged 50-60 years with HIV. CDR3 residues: CASSHSDQQGEQYF. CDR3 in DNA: TGCGCCAGCAGCCATTCGGACCAGCAGGGCGAGCAGTACTTC.